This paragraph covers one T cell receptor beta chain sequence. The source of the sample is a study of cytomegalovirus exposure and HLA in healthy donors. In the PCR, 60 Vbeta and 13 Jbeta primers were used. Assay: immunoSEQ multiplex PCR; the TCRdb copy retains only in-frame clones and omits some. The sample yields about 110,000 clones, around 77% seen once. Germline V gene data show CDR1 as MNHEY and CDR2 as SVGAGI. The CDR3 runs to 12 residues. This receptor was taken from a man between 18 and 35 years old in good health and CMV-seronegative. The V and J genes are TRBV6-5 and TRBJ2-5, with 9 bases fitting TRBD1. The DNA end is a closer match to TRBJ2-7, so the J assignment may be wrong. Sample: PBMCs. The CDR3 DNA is TGTGCCAGCACGGGACAGGGTAACGAGCAGTACTTC. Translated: CASTGQGNEQYF.